A selection of T cell receptor beta chains follows, all from one sample in a study of T cells in Graves' hyperthyroidism and ophthalmopathy. TCRdb recomputed calls from the multiplex PCR reads with MiXCR, one row per CDR3 protein. The sample consists of approximately 560,000 distinct CDR3 sequences, around 42% of them appearing once. The sequenced sample consisted of peripheral blood or thyroid tissue (not recorded which). The receptors derive from a young woman with Graves' hyperthyroidism. Both conserved end residues are part of each CDR3. Each record gives: D gene, J gene, clone size, V gene, CDR3 DNA, CDR3 protein. D genes are given only for firm matches. Rows may omit the clone size; those that give it use once, few, many or a size class.

- | TRBJ2-5 | few | TRBV9 | TGTGCCAGCAGCGTTCAGGGGTTGGAGACCCAGTACTTC | CASSVQGLETQYF
- | TRBJ1-1 | few | TRBV2 | TGTGCCAGCAAAGGGTGGACCGCCCGGGCTGAAGCTTTCTTT | CASKGWTARAEAFF
- | TRBJ2-6 | - | TRBV29-1 | TGCAGCGTTGATCTCTCGGCAGGCCGTCTGTGGACCAACGTCCTGACTTTC | CSVDLSAGRLWTNVLTF
TRBD2 | TRBJ2-5 | many | TRBV5-1 | TGCGCCAGCAGAACCTGGACTAGTGGGACCCAGTACTTC | CASRTWTSGTQYF
- | TRBJ1-6 | - | TRBV25-1 | TGTGCCAGCAGCCAAGTCGCGGGGGGCAATAATTCACCCCTCCACTTT | CASSQVAGGNNSPLHF
TRBD1 | TRBJ1-4 | once | TRBV2 | TGTGCCAGCAGTTGGGATGGTCCAGGGGGCGAGTGGCGTGAAAAACTGTTTTTT | CASSWDGPGGEWREKLFF
- | TRBJ1-1 | - | TRBV7-9 | TGTGCCAACATCCCCAGGAGCACTGAAGCTTTCTTT | CANIPRSTEAFF
- | TRBJ1-2 | - | TRBV25-1 | TGTGCCAGCAGCGACTCAGACAGGAGCTATGGCTACACCTTC | CASSDSDRSYGYTF
- | TRBJ1-2 | many | TRBV29-1 | TGCAGCGCTCCGACAGGCACTAACTATGGCTACACCTTC | CSAPTGTNYGYTF
TRBD1 | TRBJ1-5 | - | TRBV7-3 | TGTGCCAGCAGCGTAGGGTCAGGGGGCAATCAGCTCCAGCATTTT | CASSVGSGGNQLQHF
- | TRBJ2-7 | - | TRBV2 | TGTGCCAGCTCACCCATTATCCGGGGAGCTGCCGAGCAGTACTTC | CASSPIIRGAAEQYF
- | TRBJ1-2 | - | TRBV20-1 | TGCAGTGCTAGCGCCTGGGGTTATGGCTACACCTTC | CSASAWGYGYTF
- | TRBJ1-1 | - | TRBV7-9 | TGTGCCAGCGGATCCGGGACAATGAACACTGAAGCTTTCTTT | CASGSGTMNTEAFF
- | TRBJ1-6 | many | TRBV7-8 | TGTGCCAGCAGCGAGACGACGGACCGTTCACCCCTCCACTTT | CASSETTDRSPLHF
TRBD1 | TRBJ1-1 | few | TRBV7-2 | TGTGCCAGCATCCTCGGACAGGGAGGGACTGAAGCTTTCTTT | CASILGQGGTEAFF
- | TRBJ2-2 | - | TRBV25-1 | TGTGCCAGTAGTATTTATCATAGGACCGGGGAGCTGTTTTTT | CASSIYHRTGELFF
TRBD1 | TRBJ2-5 | - | TRBV7-9 | TGTGCCAGCAGCTTACGGGGGACAGGGGAGAAAGAGACCCAGTACTTC | CASSLRGTGEKETQYF
- | TRBJ2-6 | many | TRBV29-1 | TGCAGCGTTGAAGATGAGGACTCGACTGGGGCCAACGTCCTGACTTTC | CSVEDEDSTGANVLTF
TRBD2 | TRBJ2-5 | - | TRBV19 | TGTGCCAGTAGTAGTGCTAGCGGGGCGCCGATGTGGGAGACCCAGTACTTC | CASSSASGAPMWETQYF
- | TRBJ1-2 | many | TRBV7-9 | TGTGCCAGCAGCTTGGCGGAGTTTGGCTACACCTTC | CASSLAEFGYTF
- | TRBJ1-2 | many | TRBV24-1 | TGTGCCACCAGGGGACGGGACGCGGGTAACTATGGCTACACCTTC | CATRGRDAGNYGYTF
- | TRBJ1-5 | many | TRBV10-3 | TGTGCCATCAGCGGGGAGGGAGGACAGCCCCAGCATTTT | CAISGEGGQPQHF
- | TRBJ2-7 | few | TRBV7-8 | TGTGCCAGCAGCTTAGGTTTTGGCACAGGCTACTACGAGCAGTACTTC | CASSLGFGTGYYEQYF
TRBD1 | TRBJ1-5 | - | TRBV12-3/TRBV12-4 | TGTGCCAGCAGTTTCGGGACAGGGGGCCGTCAGCCCCAGCATTTT | CASSFGTGGRQPQHF
- | TRBJ2-7 | once | TRBV29-1 | TGCAGCGTTGGTATCCGTTCCTACGAGCAGTACTTC | CSVGIRSYEQYF
- | TRBJ1-1 | few | TRBV29-1 | TGCAGCGTTGACGACTCCGGGACTTTCATGAAAGTTTTCTTT | CSVDDSGTFMKVFF
TRBD1 | TRBJ2-6 | - | TRBV29-1 | TGCAGCGTTGAAGGCGAAACACAGGGGGCTGGGGCCAACGTCCTGACTTTC | CSVEGETQGAGANVLTF